These T cell receptor beta chains were read from a single sample in a study of glioma-infiltrating T cells. TCRdb ran MiXCR on the multiplex PCR reads and lists one entry per CDR3 protein. The sample holds approximately 89,000 distinct CDR3 sequences, about 23% seen once. Sequenced material: glioma tissue, nonneoplastic brain tissue, or PBMCs (not recorded which). The receptors originated from a human donor with low-grade glioma or glioblastoma, undergoing nonglioma brain surgery, or in good health (not recorded which). Each CDR3 is given with its conserved first and last residue. A D gene is named only where the DNA matches it firmly. Only some rows state a clone size, as once, few, many or a class for expanded clones.

j_call clone_size d_call v_call cdr3_nt cdr3_aa
TRBJ2-7 NA NA TRBV10-2 TGCGCCAGCAGAGACAAAACCAGCGGTTACGAGCAGTACTTC CASRDKTSGYEQYF
TRBJ1-5 many NA TRBV7-8 TGTGCCAGCAGCCCACAGGGAAATCAGCCCCAGCATTTT CASSPQGNQPQHF
TRBJ2-3 many TRBD1 TRBV6-2/TRBV6-3 TGTGCCAGCATTGCCGGGACAGGGGTACCAGATACGCAGTATTTT CASIAGTGVPDTQYF
TRBJ2-5 many NA TRBV6-5 TGTGCCAGCAGTTACTCCACGACTAGGGGGTCGACCCAGTACTTC CASSYSTTRGSTQYF
TRBJ2-3 many TRBD2 TRBV20-1 TGCAGTGCTAGAGATGGGAGGGAGTTCACAGATACGCAGTATTTT CSARDGREFTDTQYF
TRBJ2-5 many NA TRBV20-1 TGCAGTGCTGCCCACCGACAGGGAGGAGAGACCCAGTACTTC CSAAHRQGGETQYF
TRBJ1-3 many NA TRBV5-1 TGCGCCAGCAGCTTGGTTGCCGGAATCTCTGGAAACACCATATATTTT CASSLVAGISGNTIYF
TRBJ2-5 NA NA TRBV5-1 TGCGCCAGCAGCTCCCCGATGGGAGAGACCCAGTACTTC CASSSPMGETQYF
TRBJ2-1 NA NA TRBV5-1 TGCGCCAGCAGCTTACGGGGTCTCCGAGACAATGAGCAGTTCTTC CASSLRGLRDNEQFF
TRBJ2-7 many NA TRBV7-9 TGTGCCAGCAGCCTCGCGGGCGGGGACTACGAGCAGTACTTC CASSLAGGDYEQYF
TRBJ2-1 many NA TRBV3-1 TGTGCCAGCAGCCAGGGAAGGCTCACGGGTATGAATGAGCAGTTCTTC CASSQGRLTGMNEQFF
TRBJ2-6 few NA TRBV2 TGTGCCAGCAGTGAATCGGGCACCACCCCCGGGGCCAACGTCCTGACTTTC CASSESGTTPGANVLTF
TRBJ2-2 NA TRBD2 TRBV7-2 TGTGCCAGCAGTTTTAGCGGGAGTGGCGGGGGGCTGTTTTTT CASSFSGSGGGLFF
TRBJ2-7 many NA TRBV27 TGTGCCAGCAGTTCCCTCAGGGAAAGGAGCTCCTACGAGCAGTACTTC CASSSLRERSSYEQYF
TRBJ1-2 few NA TRBV29-1 TGCAGCGTTGTTGGGGCGTATGGCTACACCTTC CSVVGAYGYTF
TRBJ2-6 NA NA TRBV3-1 TGTGCCAGCAGCCCCGAGGGCAGGGGCAGGCTCTCTGGGGCCAACGTCCTGACTTTC CASSPEGRGRLSGANVLTF
TRBJ2-3 NA TRBD2 TRBV7-9 TGTGCCAGCAGCTTAATCGGGACTAGAGTCACAGATACGCAGTATTTT CASSLIGTRVTDTQYF
TRBJ1-2 NA NA TRBV11-2 TGTGCCAGCAGATTAGGCCTGATGTATGGCTACACCTTC CASRLGLMYGYTF
TRBJ2-1 medium-sized NA TRBV20-1 TGCAGTGCTAGAGGTCACAATGAGCAGTTCTTC CSARGHNEQFF
TRBJ2-3 many TRBD2 TRBV3-1 TGTGCCAGCAGCCAAGATTCCAGCGGGGGGATCACAGATACGCAGTATTTT CASSQDSSGGITDTQYF
TRBJ2-7 many TRBD2 TRBV27 TGTGCCAGCAGTGCCAAGACTAGCCGATCCGAGCAGTACTTC CASSAKTSRSEQYF
TRBJ1-1 NA TRBD1 TRBV20-1 TGCAGTGCTAGCGGGGACAGTATGAACACTGAAGCTCTCTTT CSASGDSMNTEALF
TRBJ1-3 many TRBD1 TRBV6-1 TGTGCCAGCAACGAGGGACAGCGAAACACCATATATTTT CASNEGQRNTIYF
TRBJ2-1 many TRBD2 TRBV11-2 TGTGCCAGCAGCCGCAGCGGGACTAGCTACAATGAGCAGTTCTTC CASSRSGTSYNEQFF
TRBJ2-7 NA NA TRBV6-2/TRBV6-3 TGTGCCAGCAGTTACTCGTCCCAGTCCTACGGACAGTACTTC CASSYSSQSYGQYF
TRBJ1-1 many NA TRBV2 TGTGCCAGCACTAAGCAGGGGCTTGGAACTGAAGCTTTCTTT CASTKQGLGTEAFF
TRBJ2-1 many NA TRBV12-3/TRBV12-4 TGTGCCAGCAGTTCCCGGGTTTATGAGCAGTTCTTC CASSSRVYEQFF
TRBJ1-2 many NA TRBV20-1 TGCAGTGCTAGAGAGACGGTTAGACAGTCCTATGGCTACACCTTC CSARETVRQSYGYTF
TRBJ2-5 many NA TRBV2 TGTGCCAGTCGCAAGTCCGGACAAGTCCAAGAGACCCAGTACTTC CASRKSGQVQETQYF
TRBJ2-3 NA NA TRBV6-5 TGTGCCAGAAGTTCTCGGGGCACAGATACGCAGTATTTT CARSSRGTDTQYF
TRBJ2-1 many TRBD2 TRBV2 TGTGCCAGCAGTGAGGGTTCTAGCGGGGTGAATGAGCAGTTCTTC CASSEGSSGVNEQFF
TRBJ1-5 many TRBD1 TRBV6-1 TGTGCCAGCATGGACAGGGGTGGCAATCAGCCCCAGCATTTT CASMDRGGNQPQHF
TRBJ2-5 few TRBD2 TRBV11-3 TGTGCCAGCAGCCCCTCGGGGGGTGCAGAGACCCAGTACTTC CASSPSGGAETQYF
TRBJ2-5 NA NA TRBV7-2 TGTGCCAGCAGCTTAAGGTCGGGATTTGAGACCCAGTACTTC CASSLRSGFETQYF
TRBJ2-7 many NA TRBV2 TGTGCCAGCAGTGGGTCCGCGATTACCTACGAGCAGTACTTC CASSGSAITYEQYF
TRBJ2-1 few NA TRBV6-1 TGTGCCAGCAGCAAAGGTGAGAGGAGTCCCAATGAGCAGTTCTTC CASSKGERSPNEQFF
TRBJ1-2 NA TRBD1 TRBV12-3/TRBV12-4 TGTGCCAGCAGTTATCTAGGGGGCGCGGTTTATGGCTACACCTTC CASSYLGGAVYGYTF